Listed below are T cell receptor beta chains from one sample, sequenced in a study of blood T cell repertoires in COVID-19. Sequencing was performed with immunoSEQ multiplex PCR; in TCRdb, only in-frame clones are kept and a portion is missing. The data contain 100,000 to 150,000 clones, 70% to 85% of them singletons. Sequencing used peripheral blood. These receptors came from a woman at least 80 years old with acute or convalescent COVID-19. CDR3s include the opening cysteine and the closing phenylalanine or tryptophan. Fields, in order: CDR3 protein, CDR3 DNA, V gene, clone size, J gene, D gene. A D gene is named only where the DNA matches it firmly. Size values are once, few and many counts, or a class for expanded clones, and some rows have none.

CASSFRQRLFTDTQYF | TGTGCCAGCAGCTTTCGGCAGCGTCTCTTCACAGATACGCAGTATTTT | TRBV7-8 | NA | TRBJ2-3 | NA
CASSGPLVAFYEQYF | TGTGCCAGCAGTGGCCCTTTAGTAGCTTTCTACGAGCAGTACTTC | TRBV2 | NA | TRBJ2-7 | NA
CASRSFYNEQFF | TGCGCCAGCAGGTCGTTCTACAATGAGCAGTTCTTC | TRBV5-1 | few | TRBJ2-1 | NA
CASMGGLVGYSNQPQHF | TGTGCCAGCATGGGGGGGCTAGTTGGGTATAGCAATCAGCCCCAGCATTTT | TRBV9 | NA | TRBJ1-5 | NA
CASSPRQDSGNTIYF | TGTGCCAGTAGTCCTAGACAGGACTCTGGAAACACCATATATTTT | TRBV19 | NA | TRBJ1-3 | NA
CASSPRQVAYEQYF | TGTGCCAGTAGTCCTAGACAGGTGGCCTACGAGCAGTACTTC | TRBV19 | NA | TRBJ2-7 | NA
CASSPDRYAEAFF | TGCGCCAGCAGCCCAGACAGGTACGCTGAAGCTTTCTTT | TRBV10-1 | NA | TRBJ1-1 | NA
CASSVDQGTGVNGELFF | TGTGCCAGCAGCGTCGACCAAGGGACAGGGGTGAACGGGGAGCTGTTTTTT | TRBV21-1 | NA | TRBJ2-2 | NA
CASSGGPVEQYF | TGTGCCAGCAGTGGAGGTCCAGTTGAGCAGTACTTC | TRBV7-2 | NA | TRBJ2-7 | NA
CASSVDRGSRNYGYTF | TGTGCCAGTAGTGTCGACAGGGGGTCCAGGAACTATGGCTACACCTTC | TRBV19 | NA | TRBJ1-2 | TRBD1
CASSFGGTMNTEAFF | TGTGCCAGCAGCTTCGGGGGGACCATGAACACTGAAGCTTTCTTT | TRBV11-2 | NA | TRBJ1-1 | NA
CASSAGQGALGTEAFF | TGTGCCAGCAGCGCGGGACAGGGGGCCCTGGGGACTGAAGCTTTCTTT | TRBV5-6 | NA | TRBJ1-1 | TRBD1
CASSIGGRPNYGYTF | TGTGCCAGTAGTATAGGGGGGCGCCCCAACTATGGCTACACCTTC | TRBV19 | NA | TRBJ1-2 | NA
CASSYSRQRPGANVLTF | TGTGCCAGCAGTTACTCCAGACAAAGGCCGGGGGCCAACGTCCTGACTTTC | TRBV6-2/TRBV6-3 | NA | TRBJ2-6 | NA
CAISGGGTGSGPLHF | TGTGCCATCAGCGGGGGGGGAACAGGGAGTGGCCCCCTCCACTTT | TRBV10-3 | NA | TRBJ1-6 | NA
CAWSVQGAAYEQYF | TGTGCCTGGAGTGTACAGGGGGCGGCCTACGAGCAGTACTTC | TRBV30 | NA | TRBJ2-7 | TRBD1
CASSWGINQPQHF | TGTGCCAGCAGTTGGGGCATCAATCAGCCCCAGCATTTT | TRBV27 | NA | TRBJ1-5 | NA
CASSLAGGGETQYF | TGCGCCAGCAGCTTGGCGGGCGGGGGGGAGACCCAGTACTTC | TRBV5-1 | NA | TRBJ2-5 | TRBD2
CASSDGGSYNEQFF | TGTGCCAGCAGTGACGGAGGTAGTTACAATGAGCAGTTCTTC | TRBV6-1 | NA | TRBJ2-1 | NA
CASSLPGGSTGNTIYF | TGTGCCAGCTCACTCCCCGGGGGGTCTACTGGAAACACCATATATTTT | TRBV18 | NA | TRBJ1-3 | NA